The 9 T cell receptor beta chains presented below share a single source sample, sequenced in a study of blood T cell repertoires in COVID-19. Sequenced by immunoSEQ multiplex PCR; TCRdb stores in-frame clones only, minus some. The repertoire consists of under 250,000 clones, with 80% to 90% occurring once and the leading ten covering 11%. The sequencing input was peripheral blood. The receptors here all came from a man aged 50 to 59 with COVID-19, enrolled during active disease.

The rearrangement uses TRBV25-1 and TRBJ2-3, with 10 bases lining up with TRBD2. The trim removed 5 bases at V and 3 bases at J, leaving 5 bases unmatched. Germline-derived CDR1 and CDR2 are MGHDK and SYGVNS. The CDR3 loop spans 15 amino acids. The CDR3 sequence: CASSKASGGTDTQYF. CDR3 sequence (DNA): TGTGCCAGCAGTAAAGCTAGCGGGGGTACAGATACGCAGTATTTT.

This clone is a singleton in its sample. V usage is TRBV5-1 and J usage is TRBJ2-5, with 8 bases identical to TRBD1. Germline assignment: CDR1 SGHRS and CDR2 YFSETQ. The V segment lost 2 bases and the J segment 3 bases; nucleotides outside the gene matches: 0. CDR3 length: 13 residues. Here the CDR3 DNA reads TGCGCCAGCAGCTTACAGGGGGAAGAGACCCAGTACTTC. Translated, it gives CASSLQGEETQYF.

The chain employs TRBV11-3 and TRBJ2-1; D gene ambiguous. The CDR3 is made up of 15 amino acids. Germline-derived CDR1 and CDR2 are SGHNT and YENEEA. The V end was cut by 0 bases, the J end by 0 bases, with 6 bases between. The CDR3 DNA is TGTGCCAGCAGCTTAGATCGAGACTCCTACAATGAGCAGTTCTTC. It encodes CASSLDRDSYNEQFF.

This chain links TRBV19 with TRBJ2-7; 11 bases agree with TRBD2. The J segment lost 4 bases and the V segment lost 3 bases, leaving 8 bases of the junction unmatched. There are 16 residues in the CDR3. The germline CDR1 and CDR2 sequences are LNHDA and SQIVND (reference sequence). CDR3 in DNA: TGTGCCAGTAGTATTTCACTAGCGGGAGTGGGGTACGAGCAGTACTTC. Translating it yields CASSISLAGVGYEQYF.

The rearrangement joins TRBV25-1 to TRBJ2-2; 9 nucleotides align to TRBD1. The CDR3 loop spans 15 amino acids. V lost 5 bases and J lost 8; bases outside the gene matches: 9. CDR1 is MGHDK and CDR2 is SYGVNS in the germline V gene. CDR3 protein: CASSPRTGVFGELFF. The CDR3 nucleotides read TGTGCCAGCAGTCCCCGGACAGGGGTCTTTGGGGAGCTGTTTTTT.

The chain couples TRBV5-1 to TRBJ1-1; D perhaps matches TRBD1 (5 bases). V was cut by 4 bases and J by 3 bases, with 16 bases left in between. The CDR3 spans 15 residues. CDR1 is SGHRS, CDR2 YFSETQ, per germline. Here the CDR3 reads CASSPPEQGDTEAFF. CDR3 DNA sequence: TGCGCCAGCAGCCCCCCCGAGCAGGGTGACACTGAAGCTTTCTTT.

The gene calls are TRBV30 and TRBJ1-1; D remains ambiguous. This CDR3 contains 12 residues. V gave up 5 bases and J gave up 1 base, with 8 bases separating them. Looked up from germline, CDR1 is GTSNPN and CDR2 is SVGIG (reference sequence). CDR3 nucleotides: TGTGCCTGGGCGGGGAGGAACACTGAAGCTTTCTTT. Its protein product is CAWAGRNTEAFF.

The CDR3 region is CASSLQRGEQYF. The CDR3 bases are TGTGCCAGCAGCCTCCAGCGGGGCGAGCAGTACTTC. The chain is built from TRBV6-5 and TRBJ2-7; 7 nucleotides line up with TRBD2. The CDR3 sequence is 12 residues long. CDR1 is MNHEY, CDR2 SVGAGI, per germline. V was clipped by 6 bases and J by 6 bases; unmatched bases: 5.

This clone was detected only a few times. J is TRBJ1-2 and V is TRBV24-1; 8 bases line up with TRBD1. Looked up from germline, CDR1 is KGHDR and CDR2 is SFDVKD. V was pared by 2 bases and J by 8 bases, with 15 bases of the junction left unmatched. CDR3 length: 17 amino acids. The DNA of the CDR3 is TGTGCCACCAGTGATTCCACCATCGGGACAGGACCCCGGGGCTACACCTTC. It encodes CATSDSTIGTGPRGYTF.